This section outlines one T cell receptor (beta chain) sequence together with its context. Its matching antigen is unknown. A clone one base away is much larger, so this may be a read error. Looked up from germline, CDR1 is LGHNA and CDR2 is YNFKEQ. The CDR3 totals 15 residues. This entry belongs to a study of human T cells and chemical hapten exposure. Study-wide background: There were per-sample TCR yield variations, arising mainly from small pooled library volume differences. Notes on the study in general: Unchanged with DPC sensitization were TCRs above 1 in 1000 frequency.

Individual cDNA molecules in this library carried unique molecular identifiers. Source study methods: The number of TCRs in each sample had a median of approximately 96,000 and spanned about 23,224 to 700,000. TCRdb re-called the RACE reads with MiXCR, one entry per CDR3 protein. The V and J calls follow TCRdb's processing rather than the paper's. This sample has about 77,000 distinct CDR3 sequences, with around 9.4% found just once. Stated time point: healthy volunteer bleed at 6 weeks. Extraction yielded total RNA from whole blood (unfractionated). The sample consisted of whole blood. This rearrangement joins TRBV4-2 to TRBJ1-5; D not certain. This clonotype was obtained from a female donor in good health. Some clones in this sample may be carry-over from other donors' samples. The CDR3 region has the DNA TGTGCCAGCAGCCAAGATCTCCTAACGGGCCAGCCCCAGAATTTT. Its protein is CASSQDLLTGQPQNF.